Below, one T cell receptor beta chain is given with its context. Method: immunoSEQ multiplex PCR; TCRdb's copy keeps in-frame clones and lacks some. The profile shows roughly 120,000 clones, roughly 87% of them singletons. This entry belongs to a study of T cell responses to AZD1222 COVID-19 vaccine. Trimming cost V 3 bases and J 6 bases; bases outside gene matches: 5. Germline assignment: CDR1 SNHLY and CDR2 FYNNEI. The CDR3 has 14 residues. The rearrangement joins TRBV2 to TRBJ1-2, with 9 bases fitting TRBD1. This material consisted of peripheral blood, taken on day 0 of AZD1222 vaccination. The TCR was taken from an adult in good health. The CDR3 spells CASSDEGTGNGYTF. CDR3 coding DNA: TGTGCCAGCAGTGATGAGGGGACAGGGAATGGCTACACCTTC.